The T cell receptor beta chain described here comes from a study of OX40 agonist ivuxolimab in advanced cancers. Remarks on this clone: Its antigen is undetermined.

Study outcomes and limitations: Antigen targets of the expanded peripheral T cells went undetermined.

Repertoires were generated with immunoSEQ multiplex PCR, while TCRdb's copy carries only in-frame clones and drops some. The sample has tens of thousands of clones; about 92% are singletons. The CDR3 runs to 15 residues. Germline loops: CDR1 MGHDK, CDR2 SYGVNS. The junction had 6 bases not matched to a gene; V was cut back by 4 bases and J by 3 bases. The chain carries TRBV25-1 and TRBJ1-3; TRBD1 aligns across 7 bases. The specimen comprised CD4+ or CD8+ T cells sorted from blood, sampled in a trial of the OX40 agonist ivuxolimab. The receptor comes from an adult with an advanced solid tumor such as melanoma, head and neck, liver or kidney cancer. The CDR3 sequence: CASSGLGQFGNTIYF. The CDR3 DNA is TGTGCCAGCAGTGGCCTGGGACAGTTTGGAAACACCATATATTTT.